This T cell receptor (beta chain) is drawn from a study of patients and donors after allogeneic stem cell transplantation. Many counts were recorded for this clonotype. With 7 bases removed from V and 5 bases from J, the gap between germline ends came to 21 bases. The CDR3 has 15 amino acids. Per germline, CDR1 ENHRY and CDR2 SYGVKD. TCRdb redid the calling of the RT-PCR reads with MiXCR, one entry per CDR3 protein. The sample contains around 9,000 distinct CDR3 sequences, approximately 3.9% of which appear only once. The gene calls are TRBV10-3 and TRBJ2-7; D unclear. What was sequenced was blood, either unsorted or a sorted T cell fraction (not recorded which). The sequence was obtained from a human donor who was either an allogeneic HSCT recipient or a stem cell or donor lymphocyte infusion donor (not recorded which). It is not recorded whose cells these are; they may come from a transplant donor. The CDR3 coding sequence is TGTGCCATCACCGAAGGGCAGACCCAGTTCGACGAGCAGTACTTC. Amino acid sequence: CAITEGQTQFDEQYF.